The present entry profiles one TCR beta chain with its context. Antigen unknown. The data are from a study of T cell responses to AZD1222 COVID-19 vaccine. Study-wide findings and caveats: Increased Spike-specific TCR breadth and depth were observed after two AZD1222 doses.

The method was immunoSEQ multiplex PCR; TCRdb's version includes in-frame clones alone and lacks a portion of them. The sample has approximately 180,000 clones; around 88% are singletons. The sample was peripheral blood, taken on day 0 of AZD1222 vaccination. This sequence was found in an adult in good health.

The CDR3 DNA sequence: TGTGCCACCAGCAGGAATACAGGGGTGATGGAGGAGACCCAGTACTTC. Translated, it gives CATSRNTGVMEETQYF. V gene TRBV15 combines with J gene TRBJ2-5; 7 bases are a match to TRBD1. Germline CDR1 is LNHNV and CDR2 is YYDKDF (reference sequence). CDR3 length: 16 residues. After removal of 3 bases from V and 5 bases from J, the junction contained 12 bases not matched to a gene.